This TCR beta chain was sequenced in a study of blood T cells in healthy people across ages. Study observations and caveats: There was a strong correlation between TCR beta diversity and naive T cell percentage. The long-lived group displayed more naive CD4+ cells, plus higher diversity, than the aged donors did.

On this clonotype itself: The target antigen is unknown.

Per germline, CDR1 MNHEY and CDR2 SMNVEV (reference sequence). V trimming: 5 bases; J trimming: 6 bases; junction bases outside the gene matches: 12. CDR3 length: 15 amino acids. Then a second PCR, running roughly 7 to 11 cycles, was carried out with a sample-barcoded 5' primer and a J-beta primer mix. Each single sample gave us at least 3 million CDR3-containing paired-end reads. MiXCR, run by TCRdb on the 5' RACE reads, gives a single entry per CDR3 protein. The data contain around 1.5 million distinct CDR3 sequences, almost 35% of them seen just once; the ten biggest clones take up over 9%. The rearrangement uses TRBV27 and TRBJ2-7, with 8 nucleotides matching TRBD1. Specimen: blood. The sequence derives from a woman aged 30 to 39 in good health. The CDR3 is CASSPSPGTGGEQYF. Written as DNA, the CDR3 is TGTGCCAGCAGTCCCTCCCCCGGGACAGGTGGCGAGCAGTACTTC.